These 3 T cell receptor beta chains share one sample of origin, sequenced in a study of beta chain features in type 1 diabetes. The sequenced template was cDNA made from the entire isolated RNA. TCRdb's table, derived via immunoSEQ multiplex PCR, lists solely in-frame clones and lacks some. Of about 40,000 clones listed, around 45% are singletons. What was sequenced was central memory CD4+ T cells from blood. These TCRs come from a woman younger than 35 in good health.

The V gene is TRBV6-1, the J gene TRBJ2-5; 8 positions agree with TRBD2. Germline CDR1 MNHNS, CDR2 SASEGT. The V and J ends lost 6 bases and 5 bases, in that order; junction bases with no gene match: 5. There are 13 residues in the CDR3. The CDR3, as DNA: TGTGCCAGCAGAAGGACTAGCCACGAGACCCAGTACTTC. It translates to CASRRTSHETQYF.

This clone has just a few counts. This chain uses TRBV14 with TRBJ1-2; D perhaps matches TRBD1 (5 bases). Looked up from germline, CDR1 is SGHDN and CDR2 is FVKESK. The CDR3 spans 15 residues. V was pared by 1 base and J by 5 bases, with 14 bases between. For the CDR3, the DNA is TGTGCCAGCAGCCAAGGAAAGACAGTACCTTATGGCTACACCTTC. Residues: CASSQGKTVPYGYTF.

This clone came up a few times. V is TRBV6-1 and J is TRBJ2-7; D may be TRBD1 (5 bases). V was cut by 2 bases and J by 3 bases, with 11 bases left in between. CDR1 is MNHNS and CDR2 is SASEGT in the germline V gene. This CDR3 comprises 14 residues. For the CDR3, the DNA is TGTGCCAGCAGTGAAAATAGGGGTGGCTACGAGCAGTACTTC. Amino acids: CASSENRGGYEQYF.